Detailed here is one T cell receptor (beta chain). Its antigen is unknown. The entry originates in a study of T cells after yellow fever vaccination. Points from the study as a whole: In post-booster samples, most primary-vaccination clones reappeared (about 95% CD4, around 87% CD8). In FACS-sorted repertoires, abundant clonotypes from the bulk population could appear as contaminants.

J was trimmed by 1 base and V by 2 bases; bases with no gene match: 3. The CDR3 has 15 residues. Germline lookup yields CDR1 MNHEY and CDR2 SVGAGI. Universal primer sites and UMIs were introduced during 5'RACE template-switching synthesis of TCR cDNA. TCRdb redid the calling of the 5' RACE reads with MiXCR, one entry per CDR3 protein. Among 150,000 to 200,000 distinct CDR3 sequences listed, about 11% were seen once. Material: CD8+ T cells sorted from PBMCs, obtained 15 days after the yellow fever booster vaccination. The origin of this receptor is a man younger than 30 who received the YFV17D yellow fever vaccine. The chain uses TRBV6-5 and TRBJ1-1; 8 nucleotides line up with TRBD1. This chain's CDR3 is CASSYDRGPNTEAFF. The CDR3 DNA is TGTGCCAGCAGTTACGACAGGGGACCGAACACTGAAGCTTTCTTT.